Listed below are T cell receptor beta chains from one sample, sequenced in a study of blood T cell repertoires in COVID-19. The protocol was immunoSEQ multiplex PCR, while the TCRdb copy is restricted to in-frame clones and leaves out a portion. The repertoire holds under 95,000 clones, with around 87% as singletons. Sequenced: peripheral blood. The source of these receptors is a man aged 35-49 years with acute or convalescent COVID-19. Both conserved end residues are part of each CDR3. The D gene is left open where the match is weak. Size is stated for part of the rows, as once, few or many counts, or as a class when the clone is expanded.

clone_size j_call d_call v_call cdr3_nt cdr3_aa
- TRBJ1-1 - TRBV5-6 TGTGCCAGCAGGGCCTCCCTAGCGCGGATGAACACTGAAGCTTTCTTT CASRASLARMNTEAFF
few TRBJ1-1 - TRBV6-5 TGTGCCAGCGGGAGGGCCGAGGAAGCTTTCTTT CASGRAEEAFF
- TRBJ1-2 - TRBV15 TGTGCCACCAGCTCAACGCGAGAGGGTAGTTTAAGCTACACCTTC CATSSTREGSLSYTF
- TRBJ2-1 TRBD2 TRBV5-1 TGCGCCAGCAGGGCTAGCGGGGCCAATGAGCAGTTCTTC CASRASGANEQFF
- TRBJ1-2 - TRBV4-3 TGCGCCAGCAGCCAAGACTCAGCGGGTCAGGGCGGGTATGGCTACACCTTC CASSQDSAGQGGYGYTF
- TRBJ2-5 - TRBV7-9 TGTGCCAGCAGCTTAGACGGCCAGGGCCAAGAGACCCAGTACTTC CASSLDGQGQETQYF
once TRBJ2-3 - TRBV5-6 TGTGCCAGCACCCGGGGGGCAGGGATCACAGATACGCAGTATTTT CASTRGAGITDTQYF
- TRBJ1-5 TRBD1 TRBV6-2/TRBV6-3 TGTGCCAGCAGCCAAGACAGGGGAGGGAATCAGCCCCAGCATTTT CASSQDRGGNQPQHF
few TRBJ1-6 - TRBV10-3 TGTGCCATCAGAGGAGACGGGGTTTATTCACCCCTCCACTTT CAIRGDGVYSPLHF
- TRBJ2-1 - TRBV6-2/TRBV6-3 TGTGCCAGCAGTTACGTGGCGGGCGAATACAATGAGCAGTTCTTC CASSYVAGEYNEQFF
- TRBJ2-5 TRBD2 TRBV27 TGTGCCAGCAGTTCCCGGGTCGTGGGGGAGGGCCCTGAGACCCAGTACTTC CASSSRVVGEGPETQYF
- TRBJ1-5 - TRBV19 TGTGCCAGTAGTATAGATGGGAGGGCATCTAATCAGCCCCAGCATTTT CASSIDGRASNQPQHF
- TRBJ2-7 - TRBV14 TGTGCCAGCAGCCAAGAAATCCCCCCTCACGAGCAGTACTTC CASSQEIPPHEQYF
- TRBJ1-3 - TRBV19 TGTGCCAGTAGTTCCCCTGGACAGACAAGGAACACCATATATTTT CASSSPGQTRNTIYF
- TRBJ2-1 - TRBV10-3 TGTGCCATCAGTGACACGGGGATTGAGCAGTTCTTC CAISDTGIEQFF
few TRBJ1-3 TRBD1 TRBV6-6 TGTGCCAGCAGTCTGGTACAGGGGGCGGCAAGCTCTGGAAACACCATATATTTT CASSLVQGAASSGNTIYF